This T cell receptor (beta chain) was found in a study of T cell repertoires in cytomegalovirus infection. Germline loops: CDR1 DFQATT, CDR2 SNEGSKA (reference sequence). V was clipped by 2 bases and J by 4 bases, with 12 bases between them. The CDR3 covers 14 residues. TCRdb reanalysed the reads using MiXCR and keeps one entry per CDR3 protein. Found here are hundreds of thousands of distinct CDR3 sequences, more than 9% of them singletons; the top ten hold 3.5% to 4.5%. V is TRBV20-1 and J is TRBJ1-5; D remains unclear. The sequencing input was PBMCs. This TCR came from a human donor in good health (CMV status not recorded). Some clones in this sample may be carry-over from other donors' samples. The CDR3 protein is CSARKAGRNQPQHF. CDR3 bases: TGCAGTGCTAGAAAGGCAGGCCGAAATCAGCCCCAGCATTTT.